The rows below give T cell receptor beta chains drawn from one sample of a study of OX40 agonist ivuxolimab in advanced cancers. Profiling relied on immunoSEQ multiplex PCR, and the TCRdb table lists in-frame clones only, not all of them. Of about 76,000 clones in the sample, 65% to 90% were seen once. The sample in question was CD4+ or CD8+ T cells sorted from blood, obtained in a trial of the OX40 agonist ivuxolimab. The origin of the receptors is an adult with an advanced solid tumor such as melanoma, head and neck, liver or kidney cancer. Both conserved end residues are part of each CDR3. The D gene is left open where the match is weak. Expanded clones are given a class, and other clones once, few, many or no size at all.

cdr3_aa: CASSLFRGGQPQHF
cdr3_nt: TGTGCCAGCAGTTTATTCAGGGGAGGTCAGCCCCAGCATTTT
v_call: TRBV27
j_call: TRBJ1-5
clone_size: -
d_call: -

cdr3_aa: CASSVGPAQPQHF
cdr3_nt: TGTGCCAGCAGCGTAGGTCCGGCCCAGCCCCAGCATTTT
v_call: TRBV9
j_call: TRBJ1-5
clone_size: -
d_call: -

cdr3_aa: CASSLESANTIYF
cdr3_nt: TGTGCCAGCAGCTTAGAATCTGCAAACACCATATATTTT
v_call: TRBV11-2
j_call: TRBJ1-3
clone_size: -
d_call: -

cdr3_aa: CASTYSMGDEQFF
cdr3_nt: TGTGCCAGCACCTATTCGATGGGTGATGAGCAGTTCTTC
v_call: TRBV6-1
j_call: TRBJ2-1
clone_size: few
d_call: -

cdr3_aa: CASSQTGTAGNTIYF
cdr3_nt: TGCGCCAGCAGCCAGACGGGGACAGCTGGAAACACCATATATTTT
v_call: TRBV5-1
j_call: TRBJ1-3
clone_size: -
d_call: TRBD1

cdr3_aa: CASSPGPAQNTEAFF
cdr3_nt: TGTGCCAGCAGCCCAGGACCTGCGCAGAACACTGAAGCTTTCTTT
v_call: TRBV7-8
j_call: TRBJ1-1
clone_size: -
d_call: -

cdr3_aa: CAWSVGAGAGDTQYF
cdr3_nt: TGTGCCTGGAGTGTTGGGGCGGGAGCCGGAGATACGCAGTATTTT
v_call: TRBV30
j_call: TRBJ2-3
clone_size: -
d_call: TRBD2

cdr3_aa: CATSRGGGNTEAFF
cdr3_nt: TGTGCCACCAGCAGAGGGGGTGGGAACACTGAAGCTTTCTTT
v_call: TRBV15
j_call: TRBJ1-1
clone_size: few
d_call: -

cdr3_aa: CASSLETGAGQYF
cdr3_nt: TGTGCCAGCAGCTTAGAGACAGGGGCCGGGCAGTACTTC
v_call: TRBV7-2
j_call: TRBJ2-7
clone_size: -
d_call: TRBD1

cdr3_aa: CASTRIDRDNYGYTF
cdr3_nt: TGTGCCAGCACCCGAATAGACAGGGACAACTATGGCTACACCTTC
v_call: TRBV11-3
j_call: TRBJ1-2
clone_size: few
d_call: TRBD1

cdr3_aa: CASSLGGDYGYTF
cdr3_nt: TGTGCCAGCAGTTTGGGGGGCGACTATGGCTACACCTTC
v_call: TRBV27
j_call: TRBJ1-2
clone_size: -
d_call: -

cdr3_aa: CASSLMGNEQFF
cdr3_nt: TGTGCCAGCAGTTTAATGGGCAATGAGCAGTTCTTC
v_call: TRBV28
j_call: TRBJ2-1
clone_size: -
d_call: -

cdr3_aa: CASSSLRVQGSSQPQHF
cdr3_nt: TGTGCCAGCAGCTCCCTTAGGGTTCAGGGCTCGAGTCAGCCCCAGCATTTT
v_call: TRBV5-6
j_call: TRBJ1-5
clone_size: -
d_call: -

cdr3_aa: CSVDSEGQEKLFF
cdr3_nt: TGCAGCGTTGATAGTGAGGGTCAAGAAAAACTGTTTTTT
v_call: TRBV29-1
j_call: TRBJ1-4
clone_size: -
d_call: -

cdr3_aa: CSVQPQGHYGYTF
cdr3_nt: TGCAGCGTACAACCACAGGGCCACTATGGCTACACCTTC
v_call: TRBV29-1
j_call: TRBJ1-2
clone_size: -
d_call: -

cdr3_aa: CASSYSTANSPLHF
cdr3_nt: TGTGCCAGCAGTTACTCGACAGCAAATTCACCCCTCCACTTT
v_call: TRBV6-5
j_call: TRBJ1-6
clone_size: few
d_call: -

cdr3_aa: CASSRDGQAAGELFF
cdr3_nt: TGTGCCAGCAGCCGGGATGGACAGGCGGCCGGGGAGCTGTTTTTT
v_call: TRBV11-2
j_call: TRBJ2-2
clone_size: few
d_call: TRBD1

cdr3_aa: CAWSQTLNQPQHF
cdr3_nt: TGTGCCTGGAGTCAAACGCTAAATCAGCCCCAGCATTTT
v_call: TRBV30
j_call: TRBJ1-5
clone_size: -
d_call: -

cdr3_aa: CASSLIPGRTEAFF
cdr3_nt: TGTGCCAGCAGCTTAATCCCTGGGAGGACTGAAGCTTTCTTT
v_call: TRBV5-5
j_call: TRBJ1-1
clone_size: -
d_call: -

cdr3_aa: CASSRLAGGTDTQYF
cdr3_nt: TGTGCCAGCAGTCGTCTAGCGGGGGGCACAGATACGCAGTATTTT
v_call: TRBV6-5
j_call: TRBJ2-3
clone_size: -
d_call: TRBD2

cdr3_aa: CASSQGFSTDTQYF
cdr3_nt: TGCGCCAGCAGCCAAGGATTTAGCACAGATACGCAGTATTTT
v_call: TRBV4-3
j_call: TRBJ2-3
clone_size: -
d_call: -

cdr3_aa: CASSAASGGYTF
cdr3_nt: TGTGCCAGCAGCGCGGCATCAGGTGGCTACACCTTC
v_call: TRBV7-9
j_call: TRBJ1-2
clone_size: -
d_call: -

cdr3_aa: CASSRPFTYEQYF
cdr3_nt: TGTGCCAGCAGCAGGCCGTTTACCTACGAGCAGTACTTC
v_call: TRBV2
j_call: TRBJ2-7
clone_size: -
d_call: -

cdr3_aa: CASRGTVSNEKLFF
cdr3_nt: TGTGCCAGCAGGGGGACAGTTTCCAATGAAAAACTGTTTTTT
v_call: TRBV6-5
j_call: TRBJ1-4
clone_size: -
d_call: TRBD1

cdr3_aa: CASSLRLAGGLSETQYF
cdr3_nt: TGTGCCAGCAGCTTACGACTAGCGGGGGGGCTGTCGGAGACCCAGTACTTC
v_call: TRBV5-4
j_call: TRBJ2-5
clone_size: -
d_call: TRBD2

cdr3_aa: CASSLGDPTEGSYEQYF
cdr3_nt: TGTGCCAGCAGCTTAGGCGACCCGACGGAGGGATCCTACGAGCAGTACTTC
v_call: TRBV11-1
j_call: TRBJ2-7
clone_size: -
d_call: -

cdr3_aa: CASSPSSGGGGSQFF
cdr3_nt: TGTGCCAGCAGCCCCTCGAGCGGGGGAGGCGGGTCGCAGTTCTTC
v_call: TRBV11-2
j_call: TRBJ2-1
clone_size: once
d_call: TRBD2

cdr3_aa: CASSLEVTSRGGSYNEQFF
cdr3_nt: TGTGCCAGCAGCTTAGAAGTGACTAGCCGAGGGGGTTCCTACAATGAGCAGTTCTTC
v_call: TRBV11-3
j_call: TRBJ2-1
clone_size: -
d_call: -

cdr3_aa: CASSVVDGGAVNEQFF
cdr3_nt: TGTGCCAGCAGCGTAGTAGACGGGGGGGCGGTTAATGAGCAGTTCTTC
v_call: TRBV9
j_call: TRBJ2-1
clone_size: -
d_call: TRBD2

cdr3_aa: CSVVGTGLVVNEQFF
cdr3_nt: TGCAGCGTTGTTGGGACAGGGTTGGTCGTGAATGAGCAGTTCTTC
v_call: TRBV29-1
j_call: TRBJ2-1
clone_size: -
d_call: TRBD1

cdr3_aa: CAWSGGLDRKNKAFF
cdr3_nt: TGTGCCTGGAGTGGAGGACTTGACAGGAAAAATAAAGCTTTCTTT
v_call: TRBV30
j_call: TRBJ1-1
clone_size: -
d_call: -

cdr3_aa: CASSLYLPGQGADTQYF
cdr3_nt: TGTGCCAGCAGCTTGTACCTACCGGGACAGGGGGCAGATACGCAGTATTTT
v_call: TRBV7-7
j_call: TRBJ2-3
clone_size: -
d_call: TRBD1

cdr3_aa: CASSSGQGGGYGYTF
cdr3_nt: TGCGCCAGCAGCTCAGGACAGGGGGGCGGCTATGGCTACACCTTC
v_call: TRBV5-1
j_call: TRBJ1-2
clone_size: -
d_call: TRBD1

cdr3_aa: CASSLLGGVDYNSPLHF
cdr3_nt: TGCGCCAGCAGCTTACTAGGGGGTGTCGACTATAATTCACCCCTCCACTTT
v_call: TRBV5-1
j_call: TRBJ1-6
clone_size: -
d_call: -

cdr3_aa: CASSPGPSVRETQYF
cdr3_nt: TGTGCCAGCAGCCCGGGACCGTCTGTCAGAGAGACCCAGTACTTC
v_call: TRBV5-4
j_call: TRBJ2-5
clone_size: -
d_call: -

cdr3_aa: CASSVGDRQDTGELFF
cdr3_nt: TGTGCCAGCAGCGTAGGGGACAGGCAGGACACCGGGGAGCTGTTTTTT
v_call: TRBV9
j_call: TRBJ2-2
clone_size: -
d_call: TRBD1

cdr3_aa: CATFGLAASGGEQYF
cdr3_nt: TGTGCCACCTTTGGACTAGCGGCATCGGGGGGCGAGCAGTACTTC
v_call: TRBV10-3
j_call: TRBJ2-7
clone_size: -
d_call: TRBD2

cdr3_aa: CSVRGPSSGANVLTF
cdr3_nt: TGCAGCGTAAGGGGACCGAGCTCTGGGGCCAACGTCCTGACTTTC
v_call: TRBV29-1
j_call: TRBJ2-6
clone_size: once
d_call: -

cdr3_aa: CASSSLNEQFF
cdr3_nt: TGTGCCAGTAGTTCCCTCAATGAGCAGTTCTTC
v_call: TRBV19
j_call: TRBJ2-1
clone_size: -
d_call: -

cdr3_aa: CASSFGGQYNEQFF
cdr3_nt: TGTGCCAGCAGTTTTGGGGGACAGTACAATGAGCAGTTCTTC
v_call: TRBV6-5
j_call: TRBJ2-1
clone_size: -
d_call: TRBD1

cdr3_aa: CASSLGVSTGELFF
cdr3_nt: TGTGCCAGCAGCTTAGGTGTCAGCACCGGGGAGCTGTTTTTT
v_call: TRBV7-9
j_call: TRBJ2-2
clone_size: -
d_call: -

cdr3_aa: CASRDARGRNEQFF
cdr3_nt: TGTGCCAGCAGGGATGCCAGGGGGCGGAATGAGCAGTTCTTC
v_call: TRBV7-2
j_call: TRBJ2-1
clone_size: -
d_call: TRBD1

cdr3_aa: CSAISGNTIYF
cdr3_nt: TGCAGTGCTATCTCTGGAAACACCATATATTTT
v_call: TRBV20-1
j_call: TRBJ1-3
clone_size: -
d_call: -

cdr3_aa: CSQVRDRRNNEQFF
cdr3_nt: TGCAGCCAAGTCCGGGACAGGCGTAACAATGAGCAGTTCTTC
v_call: TRBV29-1
j_call: TRBJ2-1
clone_size: -
d_call: TRBD1

cdr3_aa: CASSPLLAGPDYSTDTQYF
cdr3_nt: TGTGCCAGTAGTCCGTTACTAGCGGGACCAGACTACAGCACAGATACGCAGTATTTT
v_call: TRBV19
j_call: TRBJ2-3
clone_size: -
d_call: TRBD2

cdr3_aa: CASSSHDYRGMGLWNGYTF
cdr3_nt: TGTGCCAGCAGCTCACACGATTACAGGGGAATGGGGCTTTGGAATGGCTACACCTTC
v_call: TRBV11-3
j_call: TRBJ1-2
clone_size: few
d_call: TRBD1

cdr3_aa: CALEVNYGYTF
cdr3_nt: TGCGCCTTGGAGGTAAACTATGGCTACACCTTC
v_call: TRBV30
j_call: TRBJ1-2
clone_size: -
d_call: -

cdr3_aa: CASSRGGQEANYGYTF
cdr3_nt: TGTGCCAGCAGCCGAGGGGGGCAGGAAGCTAACTATGGCTACACCTTC
v_call: TRBV7-2
j_call: TRBJ1-2
clone_size: -
d_call: -

cdr3_aa: CASSDGTGGADTQYF
cdr3_nt: TGTGCCAGCAGTGACGGGACAGGGGGCGCAGATACGCAGTATTTT
v_call: TRBV6-4
j_call: TRBJ2-3
clone_size: -
d_call: TRBD1

cdr3_aa: CASSRNLGGLEAQYF
cdr3_nt: TGCGCCAGCAGCCGAAACCTGGGGGGGTTGGAGGCCCAGTACTTC
v_call: TRBV4-1
j_call: TRBJ2-5
clone_size: -
d_call: TRBD2